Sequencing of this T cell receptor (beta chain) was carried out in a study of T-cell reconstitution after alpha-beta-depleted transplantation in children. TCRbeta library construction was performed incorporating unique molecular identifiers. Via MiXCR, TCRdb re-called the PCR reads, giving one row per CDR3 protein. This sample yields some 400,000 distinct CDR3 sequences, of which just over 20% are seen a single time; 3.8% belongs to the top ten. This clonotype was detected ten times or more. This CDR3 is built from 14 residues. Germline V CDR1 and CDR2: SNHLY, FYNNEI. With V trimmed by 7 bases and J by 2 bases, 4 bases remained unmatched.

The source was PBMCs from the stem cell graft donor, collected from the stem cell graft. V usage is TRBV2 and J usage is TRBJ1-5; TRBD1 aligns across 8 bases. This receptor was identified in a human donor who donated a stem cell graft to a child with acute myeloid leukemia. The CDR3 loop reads CASTPGQGNQPQHF. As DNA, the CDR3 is TGTGCCAGCACCCCGGGACAGGGCAATCAGCCCCAGCATTTT.